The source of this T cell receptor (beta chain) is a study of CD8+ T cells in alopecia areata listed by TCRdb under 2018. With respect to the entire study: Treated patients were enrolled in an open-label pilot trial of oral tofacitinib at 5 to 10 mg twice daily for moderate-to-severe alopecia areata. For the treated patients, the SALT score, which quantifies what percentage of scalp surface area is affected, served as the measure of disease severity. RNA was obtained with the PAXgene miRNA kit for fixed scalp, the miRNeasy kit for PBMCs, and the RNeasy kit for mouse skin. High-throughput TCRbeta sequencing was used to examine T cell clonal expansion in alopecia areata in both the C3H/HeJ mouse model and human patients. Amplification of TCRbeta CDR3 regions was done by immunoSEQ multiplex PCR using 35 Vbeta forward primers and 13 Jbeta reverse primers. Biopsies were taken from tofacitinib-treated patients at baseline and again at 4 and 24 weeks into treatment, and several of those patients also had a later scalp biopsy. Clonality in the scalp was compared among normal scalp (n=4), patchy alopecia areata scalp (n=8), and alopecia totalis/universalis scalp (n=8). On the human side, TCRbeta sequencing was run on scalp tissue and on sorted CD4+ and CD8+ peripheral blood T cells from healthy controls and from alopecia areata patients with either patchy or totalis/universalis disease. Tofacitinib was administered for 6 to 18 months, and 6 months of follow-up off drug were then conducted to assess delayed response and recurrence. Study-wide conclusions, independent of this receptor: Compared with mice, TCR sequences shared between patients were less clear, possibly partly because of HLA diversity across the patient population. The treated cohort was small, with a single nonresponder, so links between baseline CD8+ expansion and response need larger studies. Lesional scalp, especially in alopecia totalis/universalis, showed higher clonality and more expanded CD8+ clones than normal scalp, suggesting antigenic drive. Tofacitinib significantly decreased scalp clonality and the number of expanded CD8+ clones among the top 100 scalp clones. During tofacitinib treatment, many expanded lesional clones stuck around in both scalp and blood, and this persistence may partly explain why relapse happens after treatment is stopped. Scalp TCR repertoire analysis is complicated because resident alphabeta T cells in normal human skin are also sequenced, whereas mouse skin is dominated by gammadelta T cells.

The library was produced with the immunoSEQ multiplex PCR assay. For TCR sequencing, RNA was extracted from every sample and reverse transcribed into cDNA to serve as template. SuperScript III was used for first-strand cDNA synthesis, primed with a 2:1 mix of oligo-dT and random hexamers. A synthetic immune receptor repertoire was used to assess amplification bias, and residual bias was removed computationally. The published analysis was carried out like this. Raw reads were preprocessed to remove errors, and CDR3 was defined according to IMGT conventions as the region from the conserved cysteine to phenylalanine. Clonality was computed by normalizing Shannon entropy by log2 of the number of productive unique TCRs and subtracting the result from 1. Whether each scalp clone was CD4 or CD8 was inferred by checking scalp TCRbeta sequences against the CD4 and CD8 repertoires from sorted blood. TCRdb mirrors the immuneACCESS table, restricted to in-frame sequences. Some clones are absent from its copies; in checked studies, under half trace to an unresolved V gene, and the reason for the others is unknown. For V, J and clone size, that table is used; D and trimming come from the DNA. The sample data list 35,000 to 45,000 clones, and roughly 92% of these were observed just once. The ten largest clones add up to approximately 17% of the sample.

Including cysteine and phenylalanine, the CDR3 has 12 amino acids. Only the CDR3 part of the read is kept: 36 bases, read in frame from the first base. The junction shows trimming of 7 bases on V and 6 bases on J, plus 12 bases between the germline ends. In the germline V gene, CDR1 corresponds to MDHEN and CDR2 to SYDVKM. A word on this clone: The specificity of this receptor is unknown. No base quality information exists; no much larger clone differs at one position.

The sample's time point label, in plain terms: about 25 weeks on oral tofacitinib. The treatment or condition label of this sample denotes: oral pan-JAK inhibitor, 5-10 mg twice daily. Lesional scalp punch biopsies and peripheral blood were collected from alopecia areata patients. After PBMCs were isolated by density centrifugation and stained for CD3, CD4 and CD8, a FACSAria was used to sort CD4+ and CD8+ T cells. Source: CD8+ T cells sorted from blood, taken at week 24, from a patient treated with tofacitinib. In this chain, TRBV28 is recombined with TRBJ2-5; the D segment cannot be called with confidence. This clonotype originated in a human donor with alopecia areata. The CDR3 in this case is CASTWGSQTQYF. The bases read TGTGCCAGCACCTGGGGAAGTCAGACCCAGTACTTC.